The 15 T cell receptor beta chains given below trace back to one sample, sequenced in a study of PD-L1 blockade in urothelial cancer. Some clones are missing from TCRdb's copy, which holds only in-frame ones; the method was immunoSEQ multiplex PCR. The data hold around 80,000 clones, with about nine tenths observed a single time. This specimen consisted of PBMCs, obtained around atezolizumab (anti-PD-L1) treatment. These receptor sequences come from a woman between 70 and 85 years old with urothelial cancer.

This chain links TRBV7-6 with TRBJ2-1; 9 nucleotides match TRBD2. There are 15 residues in the CDR3. Germline values: CDR1 SGHVS, CDR2 FNYEAQ. The trim removed 5 bases at V and 2 bases at J, leaving 4 bases unmatched. In DNA form, the CDR3 reads TGTGCCAGCAGCCCCGGACTAGCGACCTACAATGAGCAGTTCTTC. Protein product: CASSPGLATYNEQFF.

The count of this clone is one. V is TRBV7-8 and J is TRBJ2-1; TRBD2 aligns across 9 bases. The CDR3 runs 17 residues. Germline V gene sequence: CDR1 SGHVS, CDR2 FQNEAQ. V was pared by 5 bases and J by 0 bases, with 8 bases of the junction left unmatched. The CDR3 DNA reads TGTGCCAGCAGCCCCATTTGGCGGGGGGGCTCCTACAATGAGCAGTTCTTC. Encoded protein: CASSPIWRGGSYNEQFF.

This clone was recorded once. The chain joins TRBV2 to TRBJ1-4; 10 bases are a match to TRBD1. The junction had 2 bases not matched to a gene; V was cut back by 7 bases and J by 0 bases. Germline V gene sequence: CDR1 SNHLY, CDR2 FYNNEI. CDR3 length: 15 residues. Here the CDR3 reads CASTGTGATNEKLFF. Here the CDR3 DNA reads TGTGCCAGCACTGGGACAGGGGCAACTAATGAAAAACTGTTTTTT.

V and J are TRBV9 and TRBJ2-6, with D maybe TRBD1 (5 bases). The V end was cut by 2 bases, the J end by 4 bases, with 13 bases between. Germline CDR1 is SGDLS and CDR2 is YYNGEE. This CDR3 contains 16 residues. CDR3 in amino acids: CASSVSRVAGANVLTF. CDR3 bases: TGTGCCAGCAGCGTCTCCAGGGTGGCAGGGGCCAACGTCCTGACTTTC.

This clone was observed a handful of times. CDR3 sequence: CAGNRGEAFF. Written as DNA, the CDR3 is TGTGCCGGGAACAGGGGTGAAGCTTTCTTT. The V gene is TRBV30, the J gene TRBJ1-1; 7 bases are shared with TRBD1. Per the germline V gene, CDR1 is GTSNPN and CDR2 is SVGIG (reference sequence). The trim removed 8 bases at V and 7 bases at J, leaving 4 bases unmatched. This CDR3 is built from 10 residues.

The chain employs TRBV4-3 and TRBJ2-3, with 10 bases aligning to TRBD2. The trim removed 1 base at V and 11 bases at J, leaving 3 bases unmatched. The CDR3 sequence is 13 residues long. Germline assignment: CDR1 LGHNA and CDR2 YSLEER. The CDR3 DNA follows: TGCGCCAGCAGCCAAGGGGCTAGCGGGGGGCAGTATTTT. It yields the protein CASSQGASGGQYF.

This clone has a handful of counts. The chain joins TRBV28 to TRBJ1-5; 7 bases map to TRBD1. With 6 bases clipped from V and 4 bases from J, the junction kept 0 bases outside the gene matches. In germline, CDR1 is MDHEN, CDR2 SYDVKM. CDR3 length equals 12 residues. The CDR3 bases are TGTGCCAGCAGGGACAGGAATCAGCCCCAGCATTTT. Amino acid sequence: CASRDRNQPQHF.

V and J are TRBV7-2 and TRBJ2-3; tentative D call: TRBD2 (7 bases). Germline assignment: CDR1 SGHTA and CDR2 FQGNSA. V shed 5 bases and J shed 0 bases, with 21 bases lying between them. The CDR3 loop spans 18 amino acids. This CDR3 is CASSAKAAGAASTDTQYF. The CDR3 nucleotides are TGTGCCAGCAGCGCGAAGGCGGCGGGGGCAGCTAGCACAGATACGCAGTATTTT.

This rearrangement joins TRBV6-1 to TRBJ2-7; 7 positions match TRBD1. Germline V gives CDR1 MNHNS, CDR2 SASEGT. V shed 1 base and J 0 bases; nucleotides not matched to a gene: 12. CDR3 length: 18 residues. This CDR3 reads CASSEGLGRTGYSYEQYF. CDR3 sequence (DNA): TGTGCCAGCAGTGAAGGGCTCGGTCGGACAGGATACTCCTACGAGCAGTACTTC.

The gene calls are TRBV6-1 and TRBJ2-1; possible D gene TRBD2, 6 bases. CDR1 is MNHNS and CDR2 is SASEGT in the germline V gene. This CDR3 is built from 13 residues. Between the trimmed V and J ends, which lost 1 base and 8 bases, there was a span of 9 bases. The CDR3 sequence is CASSEVGGDEQFF. The CDR3 nucleotides are TGTGCCAGCAGTGAAGTCGGGGGAGATGAGCAGTTCTTC.

In its sample, this clone was seen once. The chain recombines TRBV5-1 with TRBJ2-5; 7 bases are a match to TRBD2. This CDR3 has 12 amino acids. V trimming: 7 bases; J trimming: 4 bases; junction bases outside the gene matches: 4. Looked up from germline, CDR1 is SGHRS and CDR2 is YFSETQ. The CDR3 nucleotides are TGCGCCAGCCGCGGGAGCGGAGAGACCCAGTACTTC. Protein product: CASRGSGETQYF.

V usage is TRBV18 and J usage is TRBJ2-2; D perhaps matches TRBD1 (6 bases). Germline V gene sequence: CDR1 KGHSH, CDR2 LQKENI. CDR3 length equals 15 residues. V was pared by 2 bases and J by 5 bases, with 12 bases between. CDR3 in DNA: TGTGCCAGCTCACCAGGCAGGGGACGGACCGGGGAGCTGTTTTTT. As protein: CASSPGRGRTGELFF.

This clone has only one observation. The rearrangement uses TRBV7-2 and TRBJ2-3, with unresolved D. The length of the CDR3 is 13 residues. The V and J ends lost 3 bases and 3 bases respectively, with 7 bases between them. Germline CDR1 is SGHTA and CDR2 is FQGNSA. In DNA, the CDR3 is TGTGCCAGCAGCTTTGCGTGGACAGATACGCAGTATTTT. This sequence encodes CASSFAWTDTQYF.

This clone was observed a few times. The chain uses TRBV2 and TRBJ1-1; possibly TRBD1 for D (6 bases). This CDR3 is 11 amino acids long. V gave up 8 bases and J gave up 11 bases, with 15 bases separating them. In germline, CDR1 is SNHLY, CDR2 FYNNEI. CDR3 loop: CASGIDRRAFF. The CDR3, as DNA: TGTGCCAGCGGAATCGACAGGCGCGCTTTCTTT.

CDR3 nucleotide sequence: TGTGCCTGGAGTACGGGGGACACTGAAGCTTTCTTT. Residues: CAWSTGDTEAFF. The rearrangement links TRBV30 to TRBJ1-1, with D tentatively TRBD1 (5 bases). Per germline, CDR1 GTSNPN and CDR2 SVGIG (reference sequence). The ends were cut back, 2 bases at V and 3 bases at J, with 7 bases in the middle. The CDR3 has 12 residues.